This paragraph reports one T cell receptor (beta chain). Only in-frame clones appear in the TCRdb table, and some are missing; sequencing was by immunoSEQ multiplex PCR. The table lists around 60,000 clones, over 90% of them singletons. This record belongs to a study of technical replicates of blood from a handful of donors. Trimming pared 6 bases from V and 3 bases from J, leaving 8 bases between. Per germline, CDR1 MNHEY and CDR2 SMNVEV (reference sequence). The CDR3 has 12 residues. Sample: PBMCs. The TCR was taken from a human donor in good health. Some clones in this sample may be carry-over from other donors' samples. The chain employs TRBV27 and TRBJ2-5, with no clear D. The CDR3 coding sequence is TGTGCCAGCAGAACCCCTAAAGAGACCCAGTACTTC. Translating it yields CASRTPKETQYF.